The source of this TCR beta chain is a study of T cells expressing NK-cell markers. Study background: TCR beta repertoires came from sorted CD3+CD56+NKG2C+, CD3+CD56+NKG2C- and CD3+CD56-NKG2C+ T cells. With respect to HCMV, most of the eight sequenced donors were seropositive, and one was seronegative.

A remark on this clonotype: As yet, its antigen is unknown.

Broader study findings: These clonotypes, the leaders elsewhere, also led the CD3+CD56-NKG2C+ fraction in a handful of donors.

TCRdb reanalyzed the 5' RACE reads, giving one entry per CDR3 protein sequence and no DNA. Its table lists about 150,000 distinct CDR3 sequences. The sequenced sample was blood T cells: a sorted CD56 or NKG2C T cell subset, CD4+ or CD8+ T cells, or bulk PBMC T cells (not recorded which). This sequence originates from a woman aged 45-65 years in good health.

The CDR3 sequence: CSARGRTAYNEQFF. V usage is TRBV20-1 and J usage is TRBJ2-1; the D call of TRBD2 rests on TCRdb alone, since no DNA is present to check it. The CDR3 has 14 amino acids. Germline V gene data show CDR1 as DFQATT and CDR2 as SNEGSKA (reference sequence).